This T cell receptor (beta chain) comes out of a study of human T cells and chemical hapten exposure. Study-level background: The sensitizing agent was 2% DPC, placed on about 2 cm by about 2 cm of upper inner arm skin. Among samples, TCR yields varied mainly because of small differences in pooled library volume.

Each cDNA molecule in the library carried unique molecular identifiers. TCRdb passed the RACE reads through MiXCR, listing each CDR3 protein once. The data contain tens of thousands of distinct CDR3 sequences, about 11% of them singletons. The time point was: patch test 3, about 24 weeks after DPC sensitization. Treatment described: therapeutic diphenylcyclopropenone sensitization with weekly scalp DPC. Germline V CDR1 and CDR2: MNHEY, SVGEGT. Between the trimmed V and J ends, which lost 5 bases and 3 bases, there was a span of 13 bases. The CDR3 runs to 14 residues. The gene calls are TRBV6-2 or TRBV6-3 and TRBJ1-2; possible D gene TRBD1, 6 bases. This TCR derives from a woman between 25 and 40 years old with alopecia areata. Some clones in this sample may be carry-over from other donors' samples. Sequenced material: whole blood, taken in connection with sensitization to the hapten diphenylcyclopropenone (DPC). In DNA, the CDR3 is TGTGCCAGCAGTCCCTCTGACAGGTACTATGGCTACACCTTC. Protein product: CASSPSDRYYGYTF.